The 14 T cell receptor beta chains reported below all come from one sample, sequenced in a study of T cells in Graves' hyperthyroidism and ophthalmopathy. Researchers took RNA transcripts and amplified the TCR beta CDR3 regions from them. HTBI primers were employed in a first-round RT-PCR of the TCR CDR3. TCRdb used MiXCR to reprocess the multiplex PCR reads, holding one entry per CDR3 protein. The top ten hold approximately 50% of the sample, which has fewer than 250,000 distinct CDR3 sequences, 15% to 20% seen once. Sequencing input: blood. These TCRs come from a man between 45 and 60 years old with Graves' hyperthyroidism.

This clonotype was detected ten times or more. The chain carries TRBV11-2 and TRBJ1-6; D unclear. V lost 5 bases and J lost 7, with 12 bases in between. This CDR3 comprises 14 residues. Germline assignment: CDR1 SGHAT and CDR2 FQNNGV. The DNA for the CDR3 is TGTGCCAGCAGCCCCTTTGCTACCAATTCACCCCTCCACTTT. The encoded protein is CASSPFATNSPLHF.

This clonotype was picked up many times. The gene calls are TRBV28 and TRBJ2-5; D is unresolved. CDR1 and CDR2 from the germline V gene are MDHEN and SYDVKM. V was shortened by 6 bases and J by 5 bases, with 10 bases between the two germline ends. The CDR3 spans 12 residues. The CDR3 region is CASRESRETQYF. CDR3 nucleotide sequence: TGTGCCAGCAGGGAATCCCGGGAGACCCAGTACTTC. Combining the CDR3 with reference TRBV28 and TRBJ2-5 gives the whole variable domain DVKVTQSSRYLVKRTGEKVFLECVQDMDHENMFWYRQDPGLGLRLIYFSYDVKMKEKGDIPEGYSVSREKKERFSLILESASTNQTSMYLCASRESRETQYFGPGTRLLVL.

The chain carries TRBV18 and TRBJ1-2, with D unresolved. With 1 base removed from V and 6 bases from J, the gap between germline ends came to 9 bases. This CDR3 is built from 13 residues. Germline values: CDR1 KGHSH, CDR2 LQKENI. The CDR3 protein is CASSPQNPDGYTF. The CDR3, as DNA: TGTGCCAGCTCACCACAGAATCCCGATGGCTACACCTTC.

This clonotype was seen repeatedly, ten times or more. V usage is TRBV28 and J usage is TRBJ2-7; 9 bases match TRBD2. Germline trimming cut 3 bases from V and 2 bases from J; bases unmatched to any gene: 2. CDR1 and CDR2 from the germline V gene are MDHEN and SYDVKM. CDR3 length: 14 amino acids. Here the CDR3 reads CASSLASGTYEQYF. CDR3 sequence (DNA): TGTGCCAGCAGTTTGGCTAGCGGGACCTACGAGCAGTACTTC.

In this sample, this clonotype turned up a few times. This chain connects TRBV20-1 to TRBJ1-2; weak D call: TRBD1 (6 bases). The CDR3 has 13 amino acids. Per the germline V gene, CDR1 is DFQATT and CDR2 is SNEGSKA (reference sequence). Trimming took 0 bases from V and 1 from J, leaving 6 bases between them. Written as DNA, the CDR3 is TGCAGTGCTAGAGAGGACAGTAACTATGGCTACACCTTC. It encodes CSAREDSNYGYTF.

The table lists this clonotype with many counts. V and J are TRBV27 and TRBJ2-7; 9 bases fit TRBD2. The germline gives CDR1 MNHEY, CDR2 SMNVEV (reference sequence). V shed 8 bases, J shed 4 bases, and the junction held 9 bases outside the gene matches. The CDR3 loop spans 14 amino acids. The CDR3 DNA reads TGTGCCAGCGGTGTTAGCGGGAGTGTATACGAGCAGTACTTC. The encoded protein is CASGVSGSVYEQYF.

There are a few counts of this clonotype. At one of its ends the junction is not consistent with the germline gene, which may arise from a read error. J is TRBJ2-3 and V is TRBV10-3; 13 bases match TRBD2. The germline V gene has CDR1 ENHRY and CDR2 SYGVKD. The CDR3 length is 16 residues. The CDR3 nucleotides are TGTGCCGTCAGTGCGGGGACTAGCGGGGGCACAGATACGCAGTATTTT. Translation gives CAVSAGTSGGTDTQYF.

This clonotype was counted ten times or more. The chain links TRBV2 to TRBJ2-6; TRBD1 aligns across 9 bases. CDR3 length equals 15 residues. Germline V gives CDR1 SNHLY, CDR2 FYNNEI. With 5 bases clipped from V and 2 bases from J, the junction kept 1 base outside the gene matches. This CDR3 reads CASSRDRAGANVLTF. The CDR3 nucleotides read TGTGCCAGCAGTCGGGACAGGGCTGGGGCCAACGTCCTGACTTTC.

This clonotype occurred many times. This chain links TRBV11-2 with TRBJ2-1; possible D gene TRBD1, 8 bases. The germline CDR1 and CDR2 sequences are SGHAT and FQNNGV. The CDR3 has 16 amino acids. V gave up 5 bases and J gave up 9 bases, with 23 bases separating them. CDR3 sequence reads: CASSPTGGALVVEQFF. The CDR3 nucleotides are TGTGCCAGCAGCCCCACAGGGGGGGCGTTAGTGGTTGAGCAGTTCTTC.

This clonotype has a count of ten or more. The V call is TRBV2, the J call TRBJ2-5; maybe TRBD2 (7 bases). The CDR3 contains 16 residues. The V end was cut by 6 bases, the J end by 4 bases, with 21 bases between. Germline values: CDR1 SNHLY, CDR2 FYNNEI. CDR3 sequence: CASRNGGGVKRETQYF. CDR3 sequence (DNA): TGTGCCAGCAGAAACGGAGGGGGGGTGAAGAGAGAGACCCAGTACTTC.

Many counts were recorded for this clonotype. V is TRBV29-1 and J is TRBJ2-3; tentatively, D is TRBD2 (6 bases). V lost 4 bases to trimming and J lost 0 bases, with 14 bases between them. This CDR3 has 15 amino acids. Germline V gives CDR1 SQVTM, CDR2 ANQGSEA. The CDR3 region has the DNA TGCAGCGTTGCAGGTGGGAGGCCTAGCACAGATACGCAGTATTTT. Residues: CSVAGGRPSTDTQYF.

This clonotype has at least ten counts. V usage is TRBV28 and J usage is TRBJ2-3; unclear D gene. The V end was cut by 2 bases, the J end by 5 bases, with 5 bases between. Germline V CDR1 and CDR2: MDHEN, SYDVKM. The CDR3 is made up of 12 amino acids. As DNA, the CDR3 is TGTGCCAGCAGTTTACCGATAGATACGCAGTATTTT. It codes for CASSLPIDTQYF.

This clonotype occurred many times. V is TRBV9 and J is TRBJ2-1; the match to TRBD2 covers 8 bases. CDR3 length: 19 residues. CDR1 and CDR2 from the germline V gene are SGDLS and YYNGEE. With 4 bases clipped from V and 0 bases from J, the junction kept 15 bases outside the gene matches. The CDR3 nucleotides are TGTGCCAGCAGCCCAAGCGGGGGACGCGGGACTAACTCCTACAATGAGCAGTTCTTC. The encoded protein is CASSPSGGRGTNSYNEQFF.

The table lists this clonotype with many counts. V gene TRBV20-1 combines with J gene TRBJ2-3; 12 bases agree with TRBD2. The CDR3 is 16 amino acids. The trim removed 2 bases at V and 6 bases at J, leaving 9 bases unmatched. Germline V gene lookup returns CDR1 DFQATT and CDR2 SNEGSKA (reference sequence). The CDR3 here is CSARSLRLAGVDTQYF. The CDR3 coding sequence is TGCAGTGCTAGATCGCTGAGACTAGCGGGAGTGGATACGCAGTATTTT.